One sample yielded the 29 T cell receptor beta chains listed below, sequenced in a study of early T cells in non-severe SARS-CoV-2 infection. From the 5' RACE reads, TCRdb called clonotypes with MiXCR, one entry per CDR3 protein. Of 97,000 or so distinct CDR3 sequences in the sample, about an eighth are singletons; the top ten hold 6% to 7.5%. Sample: whole blood. The source of these receptors is an adult who was a healthcare worker with PCR-confirmed SARS-CoV-2 infection or an uninfected control (not recorded which).

The V call is TRBV29-1, the J call TRBJ1-3, with D unresolved. Looked up from germline, CDR1 is SQVTM and CDR2 is ANQGSEA. The CDR3 spans 12 residues. With 4 bases removed from V and 0 bases from J, the gap between germline ends came to 4 bases. The CDR3 loop reads CSVALSGNTIYF. For the CDR3, the DNA is TGCAGCGTTGCACTCTCTGGAAACACCATATATTTT.

This clonotype was counted only a few times. The chain joins TRBV28 to TRBJ2-7; weak D call: TRBD2 (6 bases). Germline CDR1 is MDHEN and CDR2 is SYDVKM. The CDR3 runs to 12 residues. V gave up 9 bases and J gave up 3 bases, with 12 bases separating them. CDR3 region: CASSGVSYEQYF. The CDR3 bases are TGTGCCAGTTCGGGAGTTAGCTACGAGCAGTACTTC.

The sample holds a few counts of this clonotype. The chain carries TRBV9 and TRBJ2-5; possible D gene TRBD1, 6 bases. Trimming shortened V by 2 bases and J by 3 bases, and 11 bases separated the two germline ends. The CDR3 length is 14 residues. CDR1 is SGDLS, CDR2 YYNGEE, per germline. Here the CDR3 DNA reads TGTGCCAGCAGCGTTGGTGGGGGCAAAGAGACCCAGTACTTC. This gives the protein CASSVGGGKETQYF.

The V and J genes are TRBV7-8 and TRBJ2-7, with no clear D. Trimming took off 2 bases at V and 3 bases at J, with 11 bases between the two ends. This CDR3 contains 14 residues. Germline values: CDR1 SGHVS, CDR2 FQNEAQ. CDR3 bases: TGTGCCAGCAGCTTAATCACTTCCAGCTACGAGCAGTACTTC. As protein: CASSLITSSYEQYF. The whole variable domain, filled in from reference TRBV7-8 and TRBJ2-7, reads GAGVSQSPRYKVAKRGQDVALRCDPISGHVSLFWYQQALGQGPEFLTYFQNEAQLDKSGLPSDRFFAERPEGSVSTLKIQRTQQEDSAVYLCASSLITSSYEQYFGPGTRLTVT.

The chain couples TRBV6-5 to TRBJ1-2; 7 positions match TRBD1. This CDR3 region has 16 residues. The trim removed 0 bases at V and 7 bases at J, leaving 11 bases unmatched. Germline V gene data show CDR1 as MNHEY and CDR2 as SVGAGI. CDR3 bases: TGTGCCAGCAGTTACTCGAAGGGCATCAGGGACAGTGGCTACACCTTC. It translates to CASSYSKGIRDSGYTF.

Worth noting for this clonotype: At one end the junction does not follow the germline gene, possibly because of a read error. V is TRBV6-1 and J is TRBJ1-2; D not resolved. Germline V gene lookup returns CDR1 MNHNS and CDR2 SASEGT. The CDR3 covers 17 residues. Written as DNA, the CDR3 is TGTGCCCGCAGTTTGCGTCGACCAAGCGCAGAGACCTATGGCTACACCTTC. Encoded protein: CARSLRRPSAETYGYTF.

Comments on this clonotype: One junction end does not reproduce the germline sequence, and a read error may be involved. The V call is TRBV29-1, the J call TRBJ1-1; D possibly corresponds to TRBD1 (6 bases). The CDR3 has 13 amino acids. Germline-derived CDR1 and CDR2 are SQVTM and ANQGSEA. CDR3 sequence (DNA): TGCGGCGTGGCGGGGACATCGAACACTGAAGCTTTCTTT. Its protein is CGVAGTSNTEAFF.

This clonotype came up a few times. The chain links TRBV7-3 to TRBJ2-6; possible D gene TRBD1, 7 bases. Germline V gene data show CDR1 as SGHTA and CDR2 as FQGTGA. The V gene lost 8 bases and the J gene lost 0 bases, with 17 bases spanning the gap. CDR3 length: 17 amino acids. The CDR3 DNA is TGTGCCAGCGCCAGGGCGGGACAGAGCTCTGGGGCCAACGTCCTGACTTTC. Residues: CASARAGQSSGANVLTF.

This rearrangement joins TRBV28 to TRBJ2-3; no firm D call. Trimming shortened V by 5 bases and J by 1 base, and 13 bases separated the two germline ends. Germline CDR1 is MDHEN and CDR2 is SYDVKM. This CDR3 is built from 15 residues. This chain's CDR3 is CASSADAHGTDTQYF. DNA for the CDR3: TGTGCCAGCAGTGCAGACGCACACGGCACAGATACGCAGTATTTT.

The rearrangement links TRBV5-1 to TRBJ1-1; D not certain. The CDR3 is 13 residues long. The germline gives CDR1 SGHRS, CDR2 YFSETQ. With 4 bases removed from V and 1 base from J, the gap between germline ends came to 8 bases. CDR3 residues: CASSPEPNTEAFF. The CDR3 DNA reads TGCGCCAGCAGCCCAGAGCCGAACACTGAAGCTTTCTTT.

The chain's CDR3 is CASSRRNSGKGRVNEQFF. CDR3 nucleotide sequence: TGTGCCAGCAGTCGGAGAAATAGCGGGAAGGGGAGGGTCAATGAGCAGTTCTTC. This chain links TRBV7-9 with TRBJ2-1; 8 bases agree with TRBD2. The CDR3 runs to 18 residues. Per germline, CDR1 SEHNR and CDR2 FQNEAQ (reference sequence). V lost 6 bases, J lost 6 bases, and 19 bases stayed unmatched.

This clonotype was counted a single time. The V gene is TRBV6-2 or TRBV6-3, the J gene TRBJ2-1, with D maybe TRBD1 (5 bases). The CDR3 has 15 residues. Trimming took off 5 bases at V and 2 bases at J, with 13 bases between the two ends. Germline CDR1 is MNHEY and CDR2 is SVGEGT. The CDR3 protein is CASSQRRTTYNEQFF. DNA of the CDR3: TGTGCCAGCAGTCAGAGGCGGACAACCTACAATGAGCAGTTCTTC.

A remark on this clonotype: Its ends do not fully match the called genes, so a read error is possible. The V call is TRBV4-1, the J call TRBJ2-1; a weak D match, TRBD1 (5 bases). This CDR3 spans 17 amino acids. Germline V lookup: CDR1 MGHRA, CDR2 YSYEKL. The CDR3 loop is CASSQEGPRSNYNEQLF. DNA for the CDR3: TGCGCCAGCAGCCAAGAGGGGCCCCGTTCAAACTACAATGAGCAGCTCTTC.

This clonotype occurred a few times. The gene calls are TRBV3-1 and TRBJ2-7, with D uncertain. This CDR3 comprises 14 residues. The ends were cut back, 4 bases at V and 4 bases at J, with 14 bases in the middle. Per germline, CDR1 LGHDT and CDR2 YNNKEL (reference sequence). The CDR3 DNA follows: TGTGCCAGCAGCCTCCAGTCCGAAAGATACGAGCAGTACTTC. Amino acid sequence: CASSLQSERYEQYF.

The chain is built from TRBV4-3 and TRBJ1-1, with D unclear. Trimming took 1 base from V and 7 from J, leaving 4 bases between them. The CDR3 sequence is 11 residues long. The V gene's germline CDR1 is LGHNA and CDR2 YSLEER. DNA for the CDR3: TGCGCCAGCAGCCAAGGTGGTGAAGCTTTCTTT. Its translation: CASSQGGEAFF.

There are a few counts of this clonotype. The chain carries TRBV10-3 and TRBJ2-7, with D possibly being TRBD1 or TRBD2 (5 bases each). In germline, CDR1 is ENHRY, CDR2 SYGVKD. V gave up 0 bases and J gave up 5 bases, with 11 bases separating them. This CDR3 contains 14 residues. CDR3 coding DNA: TGTGCCATCAGTGAGTCGAAGGGGAGCGACGAGCAGTACTTC. This translates into CAISESKGSDEQYF.

This clonotype was detected many times. The genes are TRBV11-2 and TRBJ1-2, with D perhaps TRBD1 (5 bases). The ends were cut back, 5 bases at V and 4 bases at J, with 14 bases in the middle. This CDR3 is 14 amino acids long. The germline CDR1 and CDR2 sequences are SGHAT and FQNNGV. This CDR3 reads CASSEWGTSYGYTF. The CDR3 nucleotides read TGTGCCAGCAGCGAATGGGGGACCTCCTATGGCTACACCTTC.

The V call is TRBV20-1, the J call TRBJ2-3; 8 bases agree with TRBD2. The CDR3 has 15 residues. Looked up from germline, CDR1 is DFQATT and CDR2 is SNEGSKA (reference sequence). Trimming cost V 5 bases and J 4 bases; bases outside gene matches: 11. The CDR3 loop is CSAADSGSSADTQYF. The CDR3 coding sequence is TGCAGTGCTGCCGACAGCGGGAGTAGTGCAGATACGCAGTATTTT.

This clonotype was seen only a few times. This chain links TRBV2 with TRBJ2-3, with D uncertain. The V gene lost 7 bases and the J gene lost 4 bases, with 15 bases spanning the gap. CDR3 length: 14 residues. Germline CDR1 is SNHLY and CDR2 is FYNNEI. CDR3 protein: CASILLGYPDTQYF. DNA of the CDR3: TGTGCCAGCATACTTCTAGGGTACCCAGATACGCAGTATTTT.

The V and J genes are TRBV6-2 or TRBV6-3 and TRBJ1-4, with 8 bases that match TRBD1. V trimming: 4 bases; J trimming: 0 bases; junction bases outside the gene matches: 4. There are 16 residues in the CDR3. CDR1 and CDR2 from the germline V gene are MNHEY and SVGEGT. CDR3 region: CASSSDRGPTNEKLFF. The CDR3 DNA sequence: TGTGCCAGCAGTTCAGACAGGGGACCAACTAATGAAAAACTGTTTTTT.

This clonotype was seen repeatedly, ten times or more. The chain recombines TRBV12-3 or TRBV12-4 with TRBJ2-7, with D perhaps matching TRBD1 or TRBD2 (5 bases each). The CDR3 is 13 amino acids. V was clipped by 6 bases and J by 5 bases, with 14 bases between them. CDR3 amino acids: CASSQGPANEQYF. The CDR3 bases are TGTGCCAGCAGCCAGGGACCTGCGAACGAGCAGTACTTC.

On this clonotype: This clone may be a read error of a much larger clone one base away. The chain combines TRBV28 with TRBJ2-3, with 8 bases identical to TRBD2. V shed 5 bases and J 4 bases; nucleotides not matched to a gene: 17. The germline CDR1 and CDR2 sequences are MDHEN and SYDVKM. The CDR3 extends over 18 amino acids. The CDR3 DNA follows: TGTGCCAGCAGTGCCCTGCCCGGTAATAGCGGGAAGGCAGATACGCAGTATTTT. This sequence encodes CASSALPGNSGKADTQYF.

Worth noting for this clonotype: This may be a read error, as it is one base from a much larger clone. V usage is TRBV12-3 or TRBV12-4 and J usage is TRBJ1-2, with D maybe TRBD1 (6 bases). CDR3 length equals 14 residues. The V end lost 5 bases, the J end lost 8 bases, and 18 bases lay between the germline ends. The CDR3 coding sequence is TGTGCCAGCAGTCTCGGGACATATCGAGGAGGCTACACCTTC. This codes for CASSLGTYRGGYTF.

This clonotype was seen ten or more times. V is TRBV5-6 and J is TRBJ1-1, with D possibly being TRBD1 (6 bases). There are 13 residues in the CDR3. CDR1 and CDR2 (germline): SGHDT, YYEEEE. V dropped 2 bases and J dropped 3 bases, with 8 bases sitting between them. Here the CDR3 reads CASSFGQYTEAFF. CDR3 sequence (DNA): TGTGCCAGCAGCTTTGGACAGTACACTGAAGCTTTCTTT.

This clonotype has only a few counts. The chain has TRBV5-1 and TRBJ2-6, with D possibly being TRBD1 (5 bases). Germline V lookup: CDR1 SGHRS, CDR2 YFSETQ. V lost 1 base, J lost 3 bases, and 5 bases lay in between. The CDR3 is 14 amino acids. CDR3 coding DNA: TGCGCCAGCAGCTTGACAGGTGGGGCCAACGTCCTGACTTTC. It encodes CASSLTGGANVLTF.

This clonotype was recorded at least ten times. The rearrangement uses TRBV12-3 or TRBV12-4 and TRBJ2-3, with 8 nucleotides matching TRBD2. V shed 6 bases and J 5 bases; nucleotides not matched to a gene: 10. The CDR3 is made up of 15 amino acids. This CDR3 reads CASRLSGSRGDTQYF. The DNA of the CDR3 is TGTGCCAGCAGGTTAAGCGGGAGTAGAGGAGATACGCAGTATTTT.

This clonotype appeared a few times. The rearrangement links TRBV9 to TRBJ2-6; D possibly corresponds to TRBD1 (6 bases). Germline V CDR1 and CDR2: SGDLS, YYNGEE. The CDR3 runs to 17 residues. V was cut by 3 bases and J by 0 bases, with 13 bases left in between. The CDR3 here is CASSAQTGHSGANVLTF. The CDR3 DNA reads as TGTGCCAGCAGCGCCCAGACAGGTCACTCTGGGGCCAACGTCCTGACTTTC.

The chain combines TRBV18 with TRBJ1-3, with unresolved D. V was pared by 6 bases and J by 0 bases, with 9 bases between. CDR1 and CDR2 (germline): KGHSH, LQKENI. The CDR3 is 14 amino acids. The CDR3 spells CASSGSPSGNTIYF. The CDR3, as DNA: TGTGCCAGCTCTGGGTCCCCCTCTGGAAACACCATATATTTT.

The J gene is TRBJ2-1, the V gene TRBV10-3; 9 nucleotides align to TRBD1. V was clipped by 8 bases and J by 8 bases; unmatched bases: 7. The CDR3 is 13 residues long. The germline gives CDR1 ENHRY, CDR2 SYGVKD. CDR3 DNA: TGTGCCATCCGCGGACAGGGGAGTTATGAGCAGTTCTTC. The encoded protein is CAIRGQGSYEQFF.